This T cell receptor beta chain was documented in a study of beta chain features in type 1 diabetes. Findings and caveats of the study: Within each of all four CD4+ subsets, Type 1 diabetes patients had TCRB CDR3s that were moderately but significantly shorter.

A word on this clone: The antigen is not known.

Every isolated RNA sample was fully reverse transcribed, so sequencing captured expressed TCRB transcripts. Data came from immunoSEQ multiplex PCR; TCRdb stores just in-frame clones and leaves some out. The table has hundreds of thousands of clones, 15% seen once. The TCR originated in a man aged 18 to 35 with type 1 diabetes. The sample comprised naive CD4+ T cells from blood.

DNA of the CDR3: TGCAGTGCTAGGCGGAATGAGCAGTTCTTC. This encodes CSARRNEQFF. V gene TRBV20-1 combines with J gene TRBJ2-1; D remains ambiguous. The CDR3 extends over 10 amino acids. Per germline, CDR1 DFQATT and CDR2 SNEGSKA (reference sequence). Trimming removed 3 bases at V and 7 bases at J, with 4 bases between.